The entry below gives a single T cell receptor (beta chain) sequence along with its context. These data are taken from a study of CD8+ T cells in alopecia areata. Trimming pared 3 bases from V and 6 bases from J, leaving 10 bases between. This CDR3 spans 13 amino acids. Germline-derived CDR1 and CDR2 are SGHRS and YFSETQ. Treatment indicated: oral pan-JAK inhibitor, 5-10 mg twice daily. Following RNA extraction, reverse transcription yielded cDNA that acted as the sequencing template. TCRdb's copy holds only in-frame clones and misses some; the assay was immunoSEQ multiplex PCR. The sample has around 270,000 clones, roughly 60% seen once.

Sequences were derived from CD4+ T cells sorted from blood, sampled at week 24, from a patient treated with tofacitinib. The chain carries TRBV5-1 and TRBJ2-1; D may match TRBD1 or TRBD2 (6 bases each). This TCR was recovered from a human donor with alopecia areata. The CDR3: CASSSGGRNEQFF. Here the CDR3 DNA reads TGCGCCAGCAGCTCCGGGGGCCGCAATGAGCAGTTCTTC.